This note documents a single T cell receptor beta chain sequence. Its antigen is still unknown. The repertoire was sequenced with immunoSEQ multiplex PCR; TCRdb's copy has only in-frame clones and lacks some. This table holds 20,000 to 25,000 clones, 60% to 80% found once. The sample is drawn from a study of PD-1 blockade in classical Hodgkin lymphoma. Notes on the study in general: Similar baseline diversity was found in complete responders and newly diagnosed patients.

Every patient was affected by relapse after autologous stem cell transplantation, while exposure to brentuximab vedotin was not uniform. The sequencing here drew on peripheral blood mononuclear cells (PBMCs), taken at baseline. This clonotype was obtained from a human donor with classical Hodgkin lymphoma.

The CDR3 DNA reads as TGCGCCAGCAGTGATGGAGGGAACTATGGCTACACCTTC. Encoded protein: CASSDGGNYGYTF. The rearrangement uses TRBV10-2 and TRBJ1-2, with unresolved D. Germline V CDR1 and CDR2: WSHSY, SAAADI. Trimming took off 3 bases at V and 2 bases at J, with 7 bases between the two ends. The CDR3 is 13 residues long.